A single T cell receptor beta chain is shown here with its context. Clones were sequenced by immunoSEQ multiplex PCR, and TCRdb holds only the in-frame ones, with some missing. The sample yields some 60,000 clones, roughly nine tenths seen once. The ends were cut back, 1 base at V and 7 bases at J, with 8 bases in the middle. CDR1 SGHAT and CDR2 FQNNGV come from the germline V gene. The CDR3 spans 13 residues. This entry is derived from a study of blood T cell repertoires in COVID-19. Overall study: The origin of the acute and convalescent COVID-19 samples was the United States, Italy and Spain.

Sequencing used peripheral blood. This sequence was found in a man between 60 and 75 years old with acute or convalescent COVID-19. V is TRBV11-2 and J is TRBJ2-1; D call uncertain. This CDR3 reads CASSLGFRNEQFF. The DNA for the CDR3 is TGTGCCAGCAGCTTAGGATTCAGGAATGAGCAGTTCTTC.